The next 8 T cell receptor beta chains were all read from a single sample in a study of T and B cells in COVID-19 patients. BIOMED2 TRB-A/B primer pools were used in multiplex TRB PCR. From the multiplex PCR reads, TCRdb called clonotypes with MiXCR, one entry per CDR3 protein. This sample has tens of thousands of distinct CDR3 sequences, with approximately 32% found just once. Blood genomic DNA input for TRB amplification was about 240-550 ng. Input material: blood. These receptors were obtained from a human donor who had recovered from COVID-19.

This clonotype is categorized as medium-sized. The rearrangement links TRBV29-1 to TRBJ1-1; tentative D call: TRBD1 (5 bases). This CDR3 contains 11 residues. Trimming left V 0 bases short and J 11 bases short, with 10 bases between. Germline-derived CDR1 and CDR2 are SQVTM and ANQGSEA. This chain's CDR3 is CSVEEAGTAFF. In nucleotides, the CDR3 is TGCAGCGTTGAAGAGGCAGGGACTGCTTTCTTT.

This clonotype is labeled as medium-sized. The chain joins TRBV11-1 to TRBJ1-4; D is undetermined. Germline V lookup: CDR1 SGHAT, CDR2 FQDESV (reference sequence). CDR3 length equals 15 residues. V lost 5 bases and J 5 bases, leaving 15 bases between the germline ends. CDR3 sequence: CASSGTPEKNEKLFF. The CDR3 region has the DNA TGTGCCAGCAGCGGCACGCCGGAAAAGAATGAAAAACTGTTTTTT.

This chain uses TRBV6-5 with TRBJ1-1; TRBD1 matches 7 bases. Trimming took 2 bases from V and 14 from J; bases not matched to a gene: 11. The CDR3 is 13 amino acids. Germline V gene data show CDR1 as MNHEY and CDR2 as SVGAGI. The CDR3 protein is CASSYREGQFIFF. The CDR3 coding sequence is TGTGCCAGCAGTTACCGTGAGGGACAGTTTATCTTCTTT.

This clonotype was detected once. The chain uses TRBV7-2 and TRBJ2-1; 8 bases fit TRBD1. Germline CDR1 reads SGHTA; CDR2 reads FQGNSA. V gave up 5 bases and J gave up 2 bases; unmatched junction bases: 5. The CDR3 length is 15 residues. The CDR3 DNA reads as TGTGCCAGCAGCCTACCGGGACAGGCCTACAATGAGCAGTTCTTC. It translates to CASSLPGQAYNEQFF.

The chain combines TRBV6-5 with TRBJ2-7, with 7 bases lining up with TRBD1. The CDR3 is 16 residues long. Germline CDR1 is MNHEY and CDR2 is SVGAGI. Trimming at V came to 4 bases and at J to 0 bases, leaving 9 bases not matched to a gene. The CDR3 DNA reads TGTGCCAGCAGTTTAGCCGGGACAGTCAACTCCTACGAGCAGTACTTC. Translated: CASSLAGTVNSYEQYF.

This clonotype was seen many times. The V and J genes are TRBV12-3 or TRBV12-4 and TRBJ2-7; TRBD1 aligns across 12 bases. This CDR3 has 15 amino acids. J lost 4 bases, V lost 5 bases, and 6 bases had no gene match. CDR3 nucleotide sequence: TGTGCCAGCAGTCCCGGGGACAGGGGGCCGTACGAGCAGTACTTC. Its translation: CASSPGDRGPYEQYF.

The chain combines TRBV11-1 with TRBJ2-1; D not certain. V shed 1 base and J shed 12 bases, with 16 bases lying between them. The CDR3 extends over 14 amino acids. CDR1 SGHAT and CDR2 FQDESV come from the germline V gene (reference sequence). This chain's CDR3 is CASSLDPAKLGQFF. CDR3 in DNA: TGTGCCAGCAGCTTAGATCCGGCAAAATTAGGGCAGTTCTTC. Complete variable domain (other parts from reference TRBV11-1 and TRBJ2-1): EAEVAQSPRYKITEKSQAVAFWCDPISGHATLYWYRQILGQGPELLVQFQDESVVDDSQLPKDRFSAERLKGVDSTLKIQPAELGDSAMYLCASSLDPAKLGQFFGPGTRLTVL.

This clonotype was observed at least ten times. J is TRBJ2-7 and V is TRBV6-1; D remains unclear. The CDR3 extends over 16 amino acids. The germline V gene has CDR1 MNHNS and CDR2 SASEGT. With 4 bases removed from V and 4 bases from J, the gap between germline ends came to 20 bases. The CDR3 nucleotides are TGTGCCAGCAGTGGGGCTCGTTTGGCAGCGCTATACGAGCAGTACTTC. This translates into CASSGARLAALYEQYF.